Described below is a single TCR beta chain sequence and its context. This sample includes further DNA sequences coding for the same CDR3. TCRdb's copy holds only in-frame clones and misses some; the assay was immunoSEQ multiplex PCR. The sample shows approximately 230,000 clones, 65% to 80% of them seen only once. The data belong to a study of blood T cell repertoires in COVID-19. Germline lookup yields CDR1 MNHEY and CDR2 SVGAGI. The CDR3 consists of 14 residues. Trimming cost V 5 bases and J 6 bases; bases outside gene matches: 9. The receptor's source is a woman aged 40 to 50 with active or convalescent COVID-19. The sequencing sample was made of peripheral blood. V gene TRBV6-5 combines with J gene TRBJ2-7; 8 bases line up with TRBD1. The CDR3 nucleotides are TGTGCCAGCAGTAGGCGGCAGGGGGCATCCGAGCAGTACTTC. Translating it yields CASSRRQGASEQYF.